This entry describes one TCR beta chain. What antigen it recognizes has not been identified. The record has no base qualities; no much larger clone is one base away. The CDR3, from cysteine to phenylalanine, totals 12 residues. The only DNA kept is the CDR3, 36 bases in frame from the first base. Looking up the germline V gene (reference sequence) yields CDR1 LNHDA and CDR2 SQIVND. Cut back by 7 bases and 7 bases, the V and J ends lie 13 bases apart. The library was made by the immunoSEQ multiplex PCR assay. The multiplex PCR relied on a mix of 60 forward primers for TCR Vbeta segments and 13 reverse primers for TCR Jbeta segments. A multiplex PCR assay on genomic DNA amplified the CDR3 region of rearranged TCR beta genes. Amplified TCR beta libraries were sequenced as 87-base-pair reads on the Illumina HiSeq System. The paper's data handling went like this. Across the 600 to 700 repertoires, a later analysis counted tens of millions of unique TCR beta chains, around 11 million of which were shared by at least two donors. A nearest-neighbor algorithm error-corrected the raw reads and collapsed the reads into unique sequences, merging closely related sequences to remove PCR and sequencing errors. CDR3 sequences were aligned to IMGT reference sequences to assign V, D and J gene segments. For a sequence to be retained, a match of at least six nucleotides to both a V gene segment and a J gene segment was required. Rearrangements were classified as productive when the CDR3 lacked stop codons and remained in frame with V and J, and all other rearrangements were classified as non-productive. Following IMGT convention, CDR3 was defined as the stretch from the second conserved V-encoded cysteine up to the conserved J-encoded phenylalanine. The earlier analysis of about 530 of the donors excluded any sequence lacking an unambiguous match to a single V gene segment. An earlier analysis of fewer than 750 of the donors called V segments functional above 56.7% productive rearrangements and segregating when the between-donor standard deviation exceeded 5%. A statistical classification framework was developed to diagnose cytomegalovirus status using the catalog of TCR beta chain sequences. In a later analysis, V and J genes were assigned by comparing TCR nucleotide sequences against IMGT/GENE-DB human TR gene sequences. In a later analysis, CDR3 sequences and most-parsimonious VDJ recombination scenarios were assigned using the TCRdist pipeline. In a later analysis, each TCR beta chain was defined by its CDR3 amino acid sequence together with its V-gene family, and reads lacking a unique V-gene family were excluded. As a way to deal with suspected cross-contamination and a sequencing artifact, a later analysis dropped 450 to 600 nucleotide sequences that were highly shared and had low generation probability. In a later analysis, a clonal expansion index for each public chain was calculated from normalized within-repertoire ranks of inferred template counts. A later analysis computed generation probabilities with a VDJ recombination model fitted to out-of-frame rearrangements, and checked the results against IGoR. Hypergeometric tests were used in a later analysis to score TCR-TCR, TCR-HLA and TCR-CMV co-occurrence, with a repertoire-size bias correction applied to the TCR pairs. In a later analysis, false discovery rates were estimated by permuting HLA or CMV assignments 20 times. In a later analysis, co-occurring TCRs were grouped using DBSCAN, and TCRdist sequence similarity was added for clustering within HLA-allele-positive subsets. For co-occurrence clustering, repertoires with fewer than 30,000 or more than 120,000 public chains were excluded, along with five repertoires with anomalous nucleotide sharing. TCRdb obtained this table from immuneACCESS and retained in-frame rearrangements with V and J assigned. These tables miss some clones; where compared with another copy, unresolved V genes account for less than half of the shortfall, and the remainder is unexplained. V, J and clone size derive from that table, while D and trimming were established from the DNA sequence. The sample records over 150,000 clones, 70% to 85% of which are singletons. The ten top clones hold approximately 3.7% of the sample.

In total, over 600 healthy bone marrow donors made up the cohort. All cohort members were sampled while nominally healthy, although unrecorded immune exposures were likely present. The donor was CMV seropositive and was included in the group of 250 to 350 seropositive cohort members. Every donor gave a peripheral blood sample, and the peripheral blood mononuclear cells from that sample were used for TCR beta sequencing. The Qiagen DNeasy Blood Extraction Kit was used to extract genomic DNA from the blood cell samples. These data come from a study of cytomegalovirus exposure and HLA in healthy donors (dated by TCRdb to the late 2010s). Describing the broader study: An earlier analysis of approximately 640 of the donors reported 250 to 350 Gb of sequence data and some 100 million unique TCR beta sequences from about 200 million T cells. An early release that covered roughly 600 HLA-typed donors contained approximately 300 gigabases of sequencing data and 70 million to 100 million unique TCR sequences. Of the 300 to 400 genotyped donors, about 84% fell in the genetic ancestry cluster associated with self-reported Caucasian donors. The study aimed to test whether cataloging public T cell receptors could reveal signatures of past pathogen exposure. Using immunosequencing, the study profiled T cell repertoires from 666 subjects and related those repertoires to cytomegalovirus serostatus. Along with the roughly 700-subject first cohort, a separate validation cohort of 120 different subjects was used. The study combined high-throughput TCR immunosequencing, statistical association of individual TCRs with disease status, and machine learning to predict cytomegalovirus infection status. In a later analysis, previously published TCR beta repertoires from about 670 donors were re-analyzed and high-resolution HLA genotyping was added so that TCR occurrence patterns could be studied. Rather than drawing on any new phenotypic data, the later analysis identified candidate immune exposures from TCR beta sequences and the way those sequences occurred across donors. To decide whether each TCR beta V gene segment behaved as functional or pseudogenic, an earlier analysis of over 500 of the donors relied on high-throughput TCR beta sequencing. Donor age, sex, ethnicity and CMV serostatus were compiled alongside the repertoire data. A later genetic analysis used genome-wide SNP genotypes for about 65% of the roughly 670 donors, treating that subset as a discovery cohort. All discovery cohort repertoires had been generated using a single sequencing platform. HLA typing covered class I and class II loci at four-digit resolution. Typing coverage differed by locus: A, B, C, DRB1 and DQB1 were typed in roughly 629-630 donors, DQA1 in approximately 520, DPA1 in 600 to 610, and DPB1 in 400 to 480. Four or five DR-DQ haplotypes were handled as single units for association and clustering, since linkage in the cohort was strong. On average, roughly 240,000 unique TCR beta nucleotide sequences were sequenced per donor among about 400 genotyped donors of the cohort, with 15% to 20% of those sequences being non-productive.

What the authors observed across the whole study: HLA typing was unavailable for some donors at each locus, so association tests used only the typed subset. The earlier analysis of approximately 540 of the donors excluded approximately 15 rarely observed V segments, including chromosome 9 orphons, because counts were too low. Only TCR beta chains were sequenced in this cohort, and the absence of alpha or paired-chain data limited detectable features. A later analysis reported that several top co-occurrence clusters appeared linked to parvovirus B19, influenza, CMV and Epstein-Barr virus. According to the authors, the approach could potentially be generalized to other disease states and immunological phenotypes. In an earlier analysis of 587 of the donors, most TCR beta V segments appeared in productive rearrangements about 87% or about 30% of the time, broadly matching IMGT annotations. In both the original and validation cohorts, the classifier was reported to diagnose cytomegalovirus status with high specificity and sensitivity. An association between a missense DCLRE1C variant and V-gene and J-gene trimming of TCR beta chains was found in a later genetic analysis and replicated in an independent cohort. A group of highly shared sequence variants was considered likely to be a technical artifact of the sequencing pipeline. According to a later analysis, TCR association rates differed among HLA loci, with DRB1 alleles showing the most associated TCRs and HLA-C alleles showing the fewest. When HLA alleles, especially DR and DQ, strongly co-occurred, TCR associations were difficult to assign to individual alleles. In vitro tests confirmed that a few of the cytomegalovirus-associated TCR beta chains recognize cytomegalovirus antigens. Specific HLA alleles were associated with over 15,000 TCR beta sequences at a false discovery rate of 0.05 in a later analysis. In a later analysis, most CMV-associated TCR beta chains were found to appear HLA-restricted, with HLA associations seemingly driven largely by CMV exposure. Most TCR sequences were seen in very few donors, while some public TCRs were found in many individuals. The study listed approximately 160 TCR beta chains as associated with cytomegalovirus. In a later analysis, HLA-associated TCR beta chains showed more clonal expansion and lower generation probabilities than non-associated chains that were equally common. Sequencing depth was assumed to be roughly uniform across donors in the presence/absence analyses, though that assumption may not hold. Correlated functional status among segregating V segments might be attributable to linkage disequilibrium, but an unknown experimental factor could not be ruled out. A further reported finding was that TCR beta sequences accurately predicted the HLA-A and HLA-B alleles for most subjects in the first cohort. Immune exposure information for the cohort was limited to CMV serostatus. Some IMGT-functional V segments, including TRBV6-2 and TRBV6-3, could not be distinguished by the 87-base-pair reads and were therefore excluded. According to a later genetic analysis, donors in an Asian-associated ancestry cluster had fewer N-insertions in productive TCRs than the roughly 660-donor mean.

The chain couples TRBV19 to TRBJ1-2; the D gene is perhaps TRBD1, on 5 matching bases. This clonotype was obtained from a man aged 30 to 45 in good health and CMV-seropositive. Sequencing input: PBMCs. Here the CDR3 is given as CASTGARFGYTF. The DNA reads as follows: TGTGCCAGTACTGGGGCGAGGTTTGGCTACACCTTC.